This T cell receptor (beta chain) was identified in a study of T cells in Graves' hyperthyroidism and ophthalmopathy. RNA transcripts gave rise to amplified TCR beta CDR3 regions. HTBI primers drove first-round RT-PCR of the TCR CDR3. TCRdb passed the multiplex PCR reads through MiXCR, listing each CDR3 protein once. This table has hundreds of thousands of distinct CDR3 sequences, 14% appearing once. The germline gives CDR1 LNHDA, CDR2 SQIVND (reference sequence). The V end lost 1 base, the J end lost 0 bases, and 6 bases lay between the germline ends. The CDR3 has 14 residues. V and J are TRBV19 and TRBJ1-1, with no clear D. This clonotype was sampled from a woman in her 50s with Graves' ophthalmopathy. Sequences were obtained from blood. The CDR3 loop reads CASSIGALNTEAFF. The CDR3 bases are TGTGCCAGTAGTATAGGGGCCCTGAACACTGAAGCTTTCTTT.